The present entry profiles one TCR beta chain with its context. The sample comes from a study of blood T cell repertoires in COVID-19. Study as a whole: Specimens from acute and convalescent COVID-19 originated in the United States, Italy and Spain. PBMCs, B-cell-depleted T cells, or T cells were the source of the cDNA or gDNA that made up the material.

The CDR3 contains 14 residues. Trimming took off 3 bases at V and 2 bases at J, with 10 bases between the two ends. Germline values: CDR1 WNHNN, CDR2 SYGVQD (reference sequence). Profiled with immunoSEQ multiplex PCR; TCRdb holds only in-frame clones, not every one. The data hold about 220,000 clones, with roughly 90% observed a single time. The chain uses TRBV10-1 and TRBJ1-2; tentatively, D is TRBD1 (6 bases). The sequencing sample was made of PBMCs or T cells enriched from blood (not recorded which). This TCR was recovered from a woman aged 25 to 39 who had recovered from COVID-19. DNA of the CDR3: TGCGCCAGCAGTGAAGCAGGGGTGAACTATGGCTACACCTTC. Translating it yields CASSEAGVNYGYTF.